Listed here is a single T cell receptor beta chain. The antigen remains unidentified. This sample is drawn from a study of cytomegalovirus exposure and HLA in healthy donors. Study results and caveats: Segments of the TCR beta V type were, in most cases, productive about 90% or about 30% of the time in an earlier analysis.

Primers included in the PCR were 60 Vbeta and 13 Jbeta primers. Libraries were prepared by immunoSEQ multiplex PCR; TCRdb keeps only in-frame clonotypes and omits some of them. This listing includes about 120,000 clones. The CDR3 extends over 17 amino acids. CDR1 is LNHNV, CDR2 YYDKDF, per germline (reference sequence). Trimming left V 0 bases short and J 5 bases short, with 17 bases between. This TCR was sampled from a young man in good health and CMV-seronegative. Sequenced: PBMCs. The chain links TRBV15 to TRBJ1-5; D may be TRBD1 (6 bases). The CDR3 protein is CATSRDFGRGIDQPQHF. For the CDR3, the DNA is TGTGCCACCAGCAGAGATTTTGGCAGGGGTATTGATCAGCCCCAGCATTTT.